The source of this TCR beta chain is a study of control samples from healthy donors and cancer patients. There are 15 residues in the CDR3. Per germline, CDR1 SGHVS and CDR2 FQNEAQ. Trimming cost V 3 bases and J 2 bases, with 12 bases left between them. Profiled with immunoSEQ multiplex PCR; TCRdb holds only in-frame clones, not every one. The sample contains more than 110,000 clones, just under 95% of which appear only once. This clone has a single count. This TCR was recovered from a man aged 30 to 39 in good health. Sequencing was done on a sample of blood. J is TRBJ2-3 and V is TRBV7-8; D uncertain. Written as DNA, the CDR3 is TGTGCCAGCAGCTTTTCGGCCAGATTCACAGATACGCAGTATTTT. It is translated as CASSFSARFTDTQYF.